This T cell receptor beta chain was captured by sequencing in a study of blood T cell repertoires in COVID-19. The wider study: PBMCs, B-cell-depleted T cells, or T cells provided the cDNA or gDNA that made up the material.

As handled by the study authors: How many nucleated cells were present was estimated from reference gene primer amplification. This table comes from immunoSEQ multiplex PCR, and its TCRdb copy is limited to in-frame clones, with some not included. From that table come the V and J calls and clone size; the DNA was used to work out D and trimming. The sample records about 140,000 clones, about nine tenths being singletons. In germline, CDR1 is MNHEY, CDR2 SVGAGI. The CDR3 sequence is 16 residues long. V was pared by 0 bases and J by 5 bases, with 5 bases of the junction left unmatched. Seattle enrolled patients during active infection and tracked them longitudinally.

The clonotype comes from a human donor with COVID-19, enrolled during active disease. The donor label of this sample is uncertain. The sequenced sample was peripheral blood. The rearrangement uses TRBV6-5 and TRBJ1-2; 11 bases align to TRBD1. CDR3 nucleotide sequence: TGTGCCAGCAGTTACTCGGGGACAGGGGGGGGTTATGGCTACACCTTC. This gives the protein CASSYSGTGGGYGYTF.